One sample yielded the 27 T cell receptor beta chains listed below, sequenced in a study of Ad26.COV2.S vaccination and SARS-CoV-2 variants. Generated by immunoSEQ multiplex PCR, the TCRdb table keeps only in-frame clones and is missing some. The table includes 300,000 to 400,000 clones, approximately 90% detected once. The sequencing used peripheral blood, collected after recovery from COVID-19. These receptors were collected from a human donor who had recovered from COVID-19.

A note on this clone: Other nucleotide sequences in the sample specify the same CDR3. DNA of the CDR3: TGCGCCAGCAGCACCGGGACAGGGGGCACCGGGGAGCTGTTTTTT. This sequence encodes CASSTGTGGTGELFF. V usage is TRBV5-1 and J usage is TRBJ2-2; 11 positions agree with TRBD1. The V gene's germline CDR1 is SGHRS and CDR2 YFSETQ. There are 15 residues in the CDR3. V lost 4 bases and J lost 4; bases outside the gene matches: 3.

The J gene is TRBJ1-4, the V gene TRBV5-1, with unresolved D. There are 15 residues in the CDR3. The V gene's germline CDR1 is SGHRS and CDR2 YFSETQ. Trimming took 4 bases from V and 0 from J, leaving 10 bases between them. The CDR3 DNA reads TGCGCCAGCAGCCCCTCTGGGGCAACTAATGAAAAACTGTTTTTT. Translation gives CASSPSGATNEKLFF.

The gene calls are TRBV7-6 and TRBJ1-1; 7 bases align to TRBD1. The CDR3 has 14 residues. The V gene end was trimmed by 1 base and the J gene end by 6 bases; junction bases not matched to a gene: 5. Germline V lookup: CDR1 SGHVS, CDR2 FNYEAQ. CDR3 sequence (DNA): TGTGCCAGCAGCTTAGAGACAGGGTTTTCTGAAGCTTTCTTT. Translation gives CASSLETGFSEAFF.

The chain combines TRBV19 with TRBJ1-1; D might be TRBD1 (5 bases). CDR3 length equals 13 residues. The germline V and J ends were trimmed by 3 bases and 5 bases, with 10 bases remaining between them. Germline assignment: CDR1 LNHDA and CDR2 SQIVND (reference sequence). The CDR3 reads CASSIAKGTEAFF. DNA of the CDR3: TGTGCCAGTAGTATCGCGAAGGGGACTGAAGCTTTCTTT. Supplemented by reference TRBV19 and TRBJ1-1, the full variable domain reads DGGITQSPKYLFRKEGQNVTLSCEQNLNHDAMYWYRQDPGQGLRLIYYSQIVNDFQKGDIAEGYSVSREKKESFPLTVTSAQKNPTAFYLCASSIAKGTEAFFGQGTRLTVV.

The chain combines TRBV6-5 with TRBJ1-3; 7 positions agree with TRBD1. The germline V gene has CDR1 MNHEY and CDR2 SVGAGI. The CDR3 extends over 15 amino acids. Trimming removed 4 bases from V and 0 bases from J; junction bases left unmatched: 3. Written as DNA, the CDR3 is TGTGCCAGCAGTTCGACAGGGATCTCTGGAAACACCATATATTTT. It encodes CASSSTGISGNTIYF.

Note on this clone: Other DNA sequences in the same sample also yield this CDR3. The genes are TRBV19 and TRBJ2-3; possible D gene TRBD2, 5 bases. The CDR3 sequence is 14 residues long. With 3 bases removed from V and 1 base from J, the gap between germline ends came to 8 bases. CDR1 and CDR2 (germline): LNHDA, SQIVND (reference sequence). In DNA form, the CDR3 reads TGTGCCAGTAGTATTCTCGGGGGCACAGATACGCAGTATTTT. Translated, it gives CASSILGGTDTQYF.

This clone was found once. The gene calls are TRBV5-4 and TRBJ2-7; D ambiguous. CDR3 size: 14 residues. Trimming pared 0 bases from V and 2 bases from J, leaving 9 bases between. CDR1 is SGHNT and CDR2 is YYREEE in the germline V gene (reference sequence). The CDR3 DNA is TGTGCCAGCAGCTTGGGACGGAGTACCTACGAGCAGTACTTC. Protein sequence: CASSLGRSTYEQYF.

The chain combines TRBV6-5 with TRBJ2-7; 7 positions agree with TRBD2. Germline V CDR1 and CDR2: MNHEY, SVGAGI. The CDR3 runs to 15 residues. V shed 2 bases and J 1 base; nucleotides not matched to a gene: 5. CDR3 bases: TGTGCCAGCAGTTACGGGAAAGCGGGGTCCTACGAGCAGTACTTC. This codes for CASSYGKAGSYEQYF.

The chain has TRBV9 and TRBJ1-3; tentatively, D is TRBD1 (5 bases). This CDR3 has 14 amino acids. Germline lookup yields CDR1 SGDLS and CDR2 YYNGEE. V lost 4 bases and J lost 3, with 11 bases in between. The CDR3 protein is CASSNGGYGNTIYF. The CDR3, as DNA: TGTGCCAGCAGCAACGGGGGATATGGAAACACCATATATTTT.

This sequence joins TRBV4-3 and TRBJ2-7; 7 bases map to TRBD1. V trimming: 1 base; J trimming: 5 bases; junction bases outside the gene matches: 5. The germline CDR1 and CDR2 sequences are LGHNA and YSLEER. This CDR3 has 14 residues. The CDR3 is CASSQVDRNHEQYF. In nucleotides, the CDR3 is TGCGCCAGCAGCCAAGTGGACAGGAACCACGAGCAGTACTTC.

The rearrangement joins TRBV11-2 to TRBJ1-1; D gene unclear. V shed 2 bases and J shed 7 bases, with 11 bases lying between them. This CDR3 is 13 amino acids long. Per germline, CDR1 SGHAT and CDR2 FQNNGV. DNA of the CDR3: TGTGCCAGCAGCTTAAAATTAACTGGTGAAGCTTTCTTT. It specifies CASSLKLTGEAFF.

The CDR3 DNA is TGTGCCAGCTCACAGGGACAGCATCAGGAGCAGTTCTTC. This encodes CASSQGQHQEQFF. The chain employs TRBV18 and TRBJ2-1, with TRBD1 identical over 7 bases. The ends lost 4 bases at V and 10 bases at J; junction bases unmatched: 7. Germline loops: CDR1 KGHSH, CDR2 LQKENI. The CDR3 loop spans 13 amino acids.

The V and J genes are TRBV9 and TRBJ1-3; D is uncertain. The CDR3 runs 13 residues. Germline CDR1 SGDLS, CDR2 YYNGEE. Trimming took off 3 bases at V and 4 bases at J, with 8 bases between the two ends. Here the CDR3 reads CASSEFTGNTIYF. The CDR3 DNA follows: TGTGCCAGCAGCGAGTTCACAGGAAACACCATATATTTT.

This clone was detected only a few times. The genes are TRBV6-6 and TRBJ2-7, with 10 bases lining up with TRBD2. CDR3 length equals 15 residues. After removal of 4 bases from V and 2 bases from J, the junction contained 5 bases not matched to a gene. Germline CDR1 and CDR2: MNHNY and SVGAGI (reference sequence). The chain's CDR3 is CASSSTSGATYEQYF. For the CDR3, the DNA is TGTGCCAGCAGTTCCACTAGCGGGGCGACCTACGAGCAGTACTTC.

The genes are TRBV19 and TRBJ1-5, with D tentatively TRBD1 (6 bases). Germline V lookup: CDR1 LNHDA, CDR2 SQIVND (reference sequence). V shed 10 bases and J shed 2 bases, with 9 bases lying between them. The CDR3 totals 12 residues. Here the CDR3 DNA reads TGTGCCACTAGACAGGGCAATCAGCCCCAGCATTTT. Translation: CATRQGNQPQHF. Full variable domain (rest looked up from reference TRBV19 and TRBJ1-5): DGGITQSPKYLFRKEGQNVTLSCEQNLNHDAMYWYRQDPGQGLRLIYYSQIVNDFQKGDIAEGYSVSREKKESFPLTVTSAQKNPTAFYLCATRQGNQPQHFGDGTRLSIL.

V is TRBV20-1 and J is TRBJ1-1; D possibly corresponds to TRBD1 (5 bases). Germline CDR1 DFQATT, CDR2 SNEGSKA (reference sequence). V shed 5 bases and J shed 3 bases, with 7 bases lying between them. CDR3 size: 11 residues. CDR3 loop: CSAPGYTEAFF. Written as DNA, the CDR3 is TGCAGTGCTCCAGGGTACACTGAAGCTTTCTTT.

The gene calls are TRBV5-4 and TRBJ2-5; either TRBD1 or TRBD2 may fit D (5 bases each). V dropped 3 bases and J dropped 2 bases, with 11 bases sitting between them. The germline gives CDR1 SGHNT, CDR2 YYREEE (reference sequence). This CDR3 contains 14 residues. The CDR3 region has the DNA TGTGCCAGCAGCTCCTCTGGGGGACAAGAGACCCAGTACTTC. Translated, it gives CASSSSGGQETQYF.

The rearrangement joins TRBV13 to TRBJ2-1, with 12 bases aligning to TRBD2. V was pared by 3 bases and J by 6 bases, with 3 bases of the junction left unmatched. CDR1 PRHDT and CDR2 FYEKMQ come from the germline V gene (reference sequence). The CDR3 runs to 15 residues. CDR3 residues: CASSFGLAGLNEQFF. The CDR3 DNA sequence: TGTGCCAGCAGCTTTGGACTAGCGGGGCTCAATGAGCAGTTCTTC.

This chain joins TRBV7-2 and TRBJ2-3; D call uncertain. The germline V gene has CDR1 SGHTA and CDR2 FQGNSA. This CDR3 comprises 16 residues. The V and J ends lost 1 base and 4 bases respectively, with 15 bases between them. The CDR3 bases are TGTGCCAGCAGCTTAGAGAGGCAGTTCTATGCAGATACGCAGTATTTT. The encoded protein is CASSLERQFYADTQYF. Together with reference TRBV7-2 and TRBJ2-3, the CDR3 gives the full variable domain: GAGVSQSPSNKVTEKGKDVELRCDPISGHTALYWYRQSLGQGLEFLIYFQGNSAPDKSGLPSDRFSAERTGGSVSTLTIQRTQQEDSAVYLCASSLERQFYADTQYFGPGTRLTVL.

This clone came up once. The gene calls are TRBV11-2 and TRBJ2-3; 10 nucleotides align to TRBD2. V dropped 1 base and J dropped 8; count of bases not matched to a gene: 12. The CDR3 is made up of 17 amino acids. Germline values: CDR1 SGHAT, CDR2 FQNNGV. The CDR3 region has the DNA TGTGCCAGCAGCTTAGGGGTAGCGGGGGGCCTACCAGGTACGCAGTATTTT. Protein sequence: CASSLGVAGGLPGTQYF.

This clone was recorded once. The rearrangement joins TRBV5-8 to TRBJ2-1; D is uncertain. The CDR3 covers 12 residues. Trimming stripped 4 bases from V and 1 base from J, with 3 bases between. Germline CDR1 reads SGHTS; CDR2 reads YDEGEE. The CDR3 nucleotides read TGTGCCAGCAGCCCGTCCTACAATGAGCAGTTCTTC. It yields the protein CASSPSYNEQFF.

The CDR3 is CASGRRTQPNNEQFF. DNA of the CDR3: TGTGCTAGTGGTCGTAGGACCCAGCCTAACAATGAGCAGTTCTTC. The rearrangement uses TRBV12-5 and TRBJ2-1, with D unclear. Between the trimmed V and J ends, which lost 5 bases and 5 bases, there was a span of 16 bases. The CDR3 is 15 residues long. CDR1 and CDR2 (germline): LGHNT, FRNRAP.

The V and J genes are TRBV27 and TRBJ2-3; D possibly corresponds to TRBD2 (5 bases). The germline V gene encodes CDR1 MNHEY and CDR2 SMNVEV (reference sequence). With 5 bases removed from V and 1 base from J, the gap between germline ends came to 22 bases. The CDR3 loop spans 18 amino acids. CDR3 nucleotides: TGTGCCAGCAGTCCCATAGCGTTTAACAACCGGGGCACAGATACGCAGTATTTT. Its translation: CASSPIAFNNRGTDTQYF.

The V call is TRBV19, the J call TRBJ1-5, with no clear D. V dropped 1 base and J dropped 1 base, with 11 bases sitting between them. The CDR3 consists of 16 residues. CDR1 LNHDA and CDR2 SQIVND come from the germline V gene (reference sequence). The CDR3 spells CASSIVLVQSNQPQHF. The CDR3 coding sequence is TGTGCCAGTAGTATAGTTCTGGTTCAGAGCAATCAGCCCCAGCATTTT.

This clone occurred once. The chain employs TRBV11-2 and TRBJ1-1; perhaps TRBD1 as D (6 bases). CDR1 SGHAT and CDR2 FQNNGV come from the germline V gene. The CDR3 is 13 residues long. V lost 4 bases, J lost 6 bases, and 12 bases lay in between. The CDR3 nucleotides are TGTGCCAGCAGCTCGGTGAGGGGGTCTGAAGCTTTCTTT. As protein: CASSSVRGSEAFF. The variable domain in full, completed from reference TRBV11-2 and TRBJ1-1, reads EAGVAQSPRYKIIEKRQSVAFWCNPISGHATLYWYQQILGQGPKLLIQFQNNGVVDDSQLPKDRFSAERLKGVDSTLKIQPAKLEDSAVYLCASSSVRGSEAFFGQGTRLTVV.

This rearrangement joins TRBV3-1 (or the pseudogene TRBV3-2) to TRBJ2-1, with D perhaps matching TRBD1 or TRBD2 (5 bases each). The germline gives CDR1 LGHDT, CDR2 YNNKEL (reference sequence). With 7 bases removed from V and 4 bases from J, the gap between germline ends came to 17 bases. The CDR3 runs to 15 residues. The CDR3 spells CASTPLLGDYNEQFF. In DNA form, the CDR3 reads TGTGCCAGCACCCCACTACTGGGGGATTACAATGAGCAGTTCTTC.

This chain joins TRBV27 and TRBJ1-2, with a possible D match to TRBD1 (6 bases). Germline V gene sequence: CDR1 MNHEY, CDR2 SMNVEV (reference sequence). V lost 6 bases, J lost 1 base, and 15 bases lay in between. The CDR3 extends over 15 amino acids. The CDR3: CASRRTADSNYGYTF. DNA for the CDR3: TGTGCCAGCAGACGAACTGCGGACAGTAACTATGGCTACACCTTC.